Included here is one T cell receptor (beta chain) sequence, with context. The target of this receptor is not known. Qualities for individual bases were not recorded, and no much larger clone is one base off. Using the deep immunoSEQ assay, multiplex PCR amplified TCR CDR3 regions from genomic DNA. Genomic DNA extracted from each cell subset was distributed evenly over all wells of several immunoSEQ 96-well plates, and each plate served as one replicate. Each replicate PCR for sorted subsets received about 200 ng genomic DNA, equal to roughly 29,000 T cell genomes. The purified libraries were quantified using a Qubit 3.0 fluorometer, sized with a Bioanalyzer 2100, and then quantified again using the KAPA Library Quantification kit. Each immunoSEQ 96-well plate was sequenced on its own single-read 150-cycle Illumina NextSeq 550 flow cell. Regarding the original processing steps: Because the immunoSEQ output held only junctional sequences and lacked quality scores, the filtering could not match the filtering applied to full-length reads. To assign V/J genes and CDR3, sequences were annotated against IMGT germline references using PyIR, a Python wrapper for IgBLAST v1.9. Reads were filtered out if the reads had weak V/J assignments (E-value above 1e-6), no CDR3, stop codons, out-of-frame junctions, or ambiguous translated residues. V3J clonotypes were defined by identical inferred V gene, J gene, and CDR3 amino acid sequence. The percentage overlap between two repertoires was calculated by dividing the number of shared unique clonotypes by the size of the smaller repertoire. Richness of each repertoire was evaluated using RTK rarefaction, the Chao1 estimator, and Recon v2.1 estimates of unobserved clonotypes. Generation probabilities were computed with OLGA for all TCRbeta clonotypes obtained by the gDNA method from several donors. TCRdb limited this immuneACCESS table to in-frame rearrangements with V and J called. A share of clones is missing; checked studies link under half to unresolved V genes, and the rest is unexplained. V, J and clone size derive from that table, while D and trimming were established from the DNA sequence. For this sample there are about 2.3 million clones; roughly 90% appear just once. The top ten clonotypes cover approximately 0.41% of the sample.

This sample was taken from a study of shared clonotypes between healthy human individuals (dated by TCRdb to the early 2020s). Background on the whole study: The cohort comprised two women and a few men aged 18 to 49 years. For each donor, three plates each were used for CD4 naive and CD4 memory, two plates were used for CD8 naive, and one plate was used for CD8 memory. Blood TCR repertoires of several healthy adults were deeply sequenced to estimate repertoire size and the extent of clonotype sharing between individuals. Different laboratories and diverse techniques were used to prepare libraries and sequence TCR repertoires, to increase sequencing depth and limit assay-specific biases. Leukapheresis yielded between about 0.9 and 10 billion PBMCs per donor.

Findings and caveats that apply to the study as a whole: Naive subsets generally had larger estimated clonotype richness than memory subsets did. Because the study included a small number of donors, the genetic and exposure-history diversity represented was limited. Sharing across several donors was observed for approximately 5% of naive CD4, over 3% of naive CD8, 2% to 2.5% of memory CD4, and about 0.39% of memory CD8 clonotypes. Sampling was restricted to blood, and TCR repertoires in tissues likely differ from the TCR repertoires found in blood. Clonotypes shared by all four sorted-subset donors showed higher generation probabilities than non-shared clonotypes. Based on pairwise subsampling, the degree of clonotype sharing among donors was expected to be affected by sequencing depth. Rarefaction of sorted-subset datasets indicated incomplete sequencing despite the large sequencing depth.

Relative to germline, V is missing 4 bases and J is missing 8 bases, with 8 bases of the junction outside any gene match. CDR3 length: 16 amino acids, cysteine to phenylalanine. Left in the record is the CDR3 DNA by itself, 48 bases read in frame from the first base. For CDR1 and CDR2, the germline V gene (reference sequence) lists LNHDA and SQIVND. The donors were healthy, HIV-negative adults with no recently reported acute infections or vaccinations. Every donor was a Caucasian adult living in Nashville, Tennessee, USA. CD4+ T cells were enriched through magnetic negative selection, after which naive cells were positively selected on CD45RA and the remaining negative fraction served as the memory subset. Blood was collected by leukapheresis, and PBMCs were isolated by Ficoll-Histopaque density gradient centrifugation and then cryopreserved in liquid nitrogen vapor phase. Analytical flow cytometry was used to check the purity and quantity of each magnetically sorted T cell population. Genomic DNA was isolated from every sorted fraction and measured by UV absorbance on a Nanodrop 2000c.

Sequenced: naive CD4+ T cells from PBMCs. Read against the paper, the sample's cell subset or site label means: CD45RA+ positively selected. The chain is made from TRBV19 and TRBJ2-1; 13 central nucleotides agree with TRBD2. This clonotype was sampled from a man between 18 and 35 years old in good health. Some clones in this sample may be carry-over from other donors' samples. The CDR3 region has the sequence CASSRGLAGRIDEQFF. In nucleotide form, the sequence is TGTGCCAGTAGTAGGGGACTAGCGGGACGAATCGATGAGCAGTTCTTC. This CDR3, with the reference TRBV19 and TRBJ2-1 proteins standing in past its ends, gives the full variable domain DGGITQSPKYLFRKEGQNVTLSCEQNLNHDAMYWYRQDPGQGLRLIYYSQIVNDFQKGDIAEGYSVSREKKESFPLTVTSAQKNPTAFYLCASSRGLAGRIDEQFFGPGTRLTVL.